This entry lists 18 T cell receptor beta chains sequenced from one sample in a study of beta chain features in type 1 diabetes. The investigators reverse transcribed all of the isolated RNA, so they sequenced expressed TCRB transcripts. Data came from immunoSEQ multiplex PCR; TCRdb stores just in-frame clones and leaves some out. The sample has about 390,000 clones, 8% to 10% seen once; the top ten hold about 0.6%. Antigens of these TCRs are unknown. General observations from the study: Shorter TCRB CDR3s, moderately but significantly so, marked every one of the four CD4+ subsets in Type 1 diabetes patients.

The source material was central memory CD4+ T cells from blood. The receptors come from a man aged 25-40 years with type 1 diabetes.

This clone was observed a handful of times. The rearrangement joins TRBV28 to TRBJ2-7, with TRBD2 matching 8 bases. CDR3 size: 14 residues. V lost 6 bases to trimming and J lost 4 bases; unmatched junction nucleotides: 8. The V gene's germline CDR1 is MDHEN and CDR2 SYDVKM. The DNA of the CDR3 is TGTGCCAGCAGACTAAGCGGGAGTCAATACGAGCAGTACTTC. It translates to CASRLSGSQYEQYF.

The gene calls are TRBV7-3 and TRBJ2-7; D is ambiguous. CDR3 length equals 13 residues. V lost 6 bases, J lost 0 bases, and 9 bases lay in between. CDR1 is SGHTA and CDR2 is FQGTGA in the germline V gene. As DNA, the CDR3 is TGTGCCAGCAGGAGTGGGAACTCCTACGAGCAGTACTTC. This sequence encodes CASRSGNSYEQYF.

The gene calls are TRBV4-2 and TRBJ2-1, with 10 bases identical to TRBD2. The CDR3 totals 18 residues. Germline V gene lookup returns CDR1 LGHNA and CDR2 YNFKEQ. J was trimmed by 5 bases and V by 0 bases; bases with no gene match: 10. In nucleotides, the CDR3 is TGTGCCAGCAGCCAAGATATGCTAGCGGGAGCCGGGGACAATGAGCAGTTCTTC. Protein product: CASSQDMLAGAGDNEQFF.

A word on this clone: The junction departs from germline at one end; a sequencing error may be responsible. The CDR3 here is CASSLGDRDLIF. In nucleotides, the CDR3 is TGTGCCAGCAGCTTAGGGGACCGGGACTTGATTTTT. This chain links TRBV11-2 with TRBJ1-4, with D tentatively TRBD1 (5 bases). Germline CDR1 is SGHAT and CDR2 is FQNNGV. This CDR3 is 12 amino acids long. Variable domain in full (rest from reference TRBV11-2 and TRBJ1-4): EAGVAQSPRYKIIEKRQSVAFWCNPISGHATLYWYQQILGQGPKLLIQFQNNGVVDDSQLPKDRFSAERLKGVDSTLKIQPAKLEDSAVYLCASSLGDRDLIFGSGTQLSVL.

This chain links TRBV30 with TRBJ2-7, with D perhaps TRBD2 (7 bases). The ends were cut back, 3 bases at V and 7 bases at J, with 16 bases in the middle. There are 13 residues in the CDR3. The germline V gene encodes CDR1 GTSNPN and CDR2 SVGIG (reference sequence). The CDR3 bases are TGTGCCTGGAGGCGCGGGGGCTGGGGAGAGCAGTACTTC. Translated, it gives CAWRRGGWGEQYF.

This chain links TRBV9 with TRBJ2-2, with D maybe TRBD1 (6 bases). V was shortened by 6 bases and J by 1 base, with 10 bases between the two germline ends. This CDR3 region has 14 residues. Per germline, CDR1 SGDLS and CDR2 YYNGEE. The CDR3 loop reads CASTPDRNTGELFF. CDR3 nucleotides: TGTGCCAGCACCCCGGACAGGAACACCGGGGAGCTGTTTTTT. Based on the CDR3 plus reference TRBV9 and TRBJ2-2, the full variable domain is DSGVTQTPKHLITATGQRVTLRCSPRSGDLSVYWYQQSLDQGLQFLIQYYNGEERAKGNILERFSAQQFPDLHSELNLSSLELGDSALYFCASTPDRNTGELFFGEGSRLTVL.

The table lists this clone with a few counts. This chain joins TRBV29-1 and TRBJ2-7; D is possibly TRBD2 (6 bases). Germline values: CDR1 SQVTM, CDR2 ANQGSEA. CDR3 length equals 13 residues. V was cut by 4 bases and J by 3 bases, with 13 bases left in between. CDR3 nucleotide sequence: TGCAGCGTTGCGGCGGGATATGGCTACGAGCAGTACTTC. It yields the protein CSVAAGYGYEQYF.

The chain joins TRBV7-8 to TRBJ2-7; maybe TRBD1 (5 bases). The V gene lost 4 bases and the J gene lost 3 bases, with 19 bases spanning the gap. The germline V gene encodes CDR1 SGHVS and CDR2 FQNEAQ. This CDR3 is built from 16 residues. The CDR3 sequence: CASSSRRGDRYYEQYF. The DNA for the CDR3 is TGTGCCAGCAGCTCCCGAAGGGGCGACCGTTACTACGAGCAGTACTTC.

With respect to this clone: The identical CDR3 is also encoded by other nucleotide sequences in the sample. The chain has TRBV6-5 and TRBJ2-1; no reliable D call. V lost 0 bases, J lost 7 bases, and 4 bases lay in between. Looked up from germline, CDR1 is MNHEY and CDR2 is SVGAGI. This CDR3 has 12 amino acids. CDR3 sequence reads: CASSYSGNEQFF. CDR3 DNA: TGTGCCAGCAGTTACTCGGGGAATGAGCAGTTCTTC.

This chain connects TRBV7-8 to TRBJ1-2; possibly TRBD1 for D (6 bases). Trimming took off 5 bases at V and 9 bases at J, with 19 bases between the two ends. Germline V gives CDR1 SGHVS, CDR2 FQNEAQ. The CDR3 is 14 amino acids. The CDR3 protein is CASSRGPTKLSYTF. The CDR3 region has the DNA TGTGCCAGCAGCCGGGGGCCGACTAAGTTGAGCTACACCTTC.

This clone was detected a few times. The chain is built from TRBV7-2 and TRBJ1-1; a weak D match, TRBD1 (6 bases). Trimming took off 5 bases at V and 10 bases at J, with 17 bases between the two ends. The CDR3 is 13 residues long. Germline CDR1 SGHTA, CDR2 FQGNSA. CDR3 amino acids: CASSPTGPVSAFF. Written as DNA, the CDR3 is TGTGCCAGCAGCCCTACAGGGCCCGTCTCAGCTTTCTTT.

This rearrangement joins TRBV27 to TRBJ1-4, with a weak D call TRBD1 (5 bases). Trimming removed 6 bases from V and 4 bases from J, with 15 bases in between. The germline gives CDR1 MNHEY, CDR2 SMNVEV (reference sequence). The CDR3 spans 15 residues. Here the CDR3 reads CASRGGWGNNEKLFF. In nucleotides, the CDR3 is TGTGCCAGCAGGGGGGGATGGGGGAATAATGAAAAACTGTTTTTT. The variable domain in full, with the rest retrieved from reference TRBV27 and TRBJ1-4, is EAQVTQNPRYLITVTGKKLTVTCSQNMNHEYMSWYRQDPGLGLRQIYYSMNVEVTDKGDVPEGYKVSRKEKRNFPLILESPSPNQTSLYFCASRGGWGNNEKLFFGSGTQLSVL.

As regards this clone: At one boundary the junction diverges from the germline segment, which might be a read error. The chain is built from TRBV5-4 and TRBJ1-2; 12 bases agree with TRBD1. CDR3 length equals 12 residues. The V gene's germline CDR1 is SGHNT and CDR2 YYREEE (reference sequence). The CDR3 loop is CASSPGTGGMEF. For the CDR3, the DNA is TGTGCCAGCAGCCCCGGGACAGGGGGCATGGAATTC.

This clone occurred a few times. The rearrangement links TRBV7-9 to TRBJ2-3, with a possible D match to TRBD2 (5 bases). Germline V gene lookup returns CDR1 SEHNR and CDR2 FQNEAQ (reference sequence). This CDR3 region has 14 residues. V gave up 5 bases and J gave up 2 bases, with 11 bases separating them. The CDR3 here is CASSPARDTDTQYF. DNA of the CDR3: TGTGCCAGCAGCCCCGCCCGGGACACAGATACGCAGTATTTT.

In this sample, this clone turned up a few times. This sequence joins TRBV28 and TRBJ1-2; TRBD1 might be the D (6 bases). CDR1 MDHEN and CDR2 SYDVKM come from the germline V gene. The CDR3 loop spans 15 amino acids. Trimming took 5 bases from V and 8 from J, leaving 21 bases between them. DNA for the CDR3: TGTGCCAGCAGTCAGTATAACGACAGGACTAGCGGCTACACCTTC. Protein product: CASSQYNDRTSGYTF.

V gene TRBV30 combines with J gene TRBJ2-1; D is perhaps TRBD2 (5 bases). The germline CDR1 and CDR2 sequences are GTSNPN and SVGIG (reference sequence). CDR3 length: 12 amino acids. The germline V and J ends were trimmed by 4 bases and 10 bases, with 14 bases remaining between them. This chain's CDR3 is CAWNGDRGEQFF. DNA of the CDR3: TGTGCCTGGAATGGGGATAGAGGGGAGCAGTTCTTC.

This clone appeared a few times. V and J are TRBV18 and TRBJ1-1; TRBD1 matches 8 bases. Germline lookup yields CDR1 KGHSH and CDR2 LQKENI. The CDR3 is 15 residues long. Germline trimming cut 3 bases from V and 3 bases from J; bases unmatched to any gene: 6. The CDR3 protein is CASSPRTGLDTEAFF. DNA of the CDR3: TGTGCCAGCTCACCCCGGACAGGGTTGGACACTGAAGCTTTCTTT. The whole variable domain, remainder taken from reference TRBV18 and TRBJ1-1, is NAGVMQNPRHLVRRRGQEARLRCSPMKGHSHVYWYRQLPEEGLKFMVYLQKENIIDESGMPKERFSAEFPKEGPSILRIQQVVRGDSAAYFCASSPRTGLDTEAFFGQGTRLTVV.

The rearrangement joins TRBV18 to TRBJ2-7; D possibly corresponds to TRBD1 (5 bases). V shed 6 bases and J shed 2 bases, with 11 bases lying between them. The CDR3 spans 13 residues. Per germline, CDR1 KGHSH and CDR2 LQKENI. CDR3 nucleotide sequence: TGTGCCAGCTCCCGCGGACAAACCTACGAGCAGTACTTC. Protein product: CASSRGQTYEQYF.